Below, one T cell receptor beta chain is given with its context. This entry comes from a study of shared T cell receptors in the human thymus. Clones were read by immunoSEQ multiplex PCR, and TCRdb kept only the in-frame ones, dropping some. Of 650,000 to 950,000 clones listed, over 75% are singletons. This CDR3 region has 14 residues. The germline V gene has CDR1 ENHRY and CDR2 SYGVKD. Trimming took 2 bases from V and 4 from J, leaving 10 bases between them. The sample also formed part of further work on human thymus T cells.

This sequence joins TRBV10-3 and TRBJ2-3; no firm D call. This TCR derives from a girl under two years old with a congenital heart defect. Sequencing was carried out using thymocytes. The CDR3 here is CAISEIRSPDTQYF. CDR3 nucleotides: TGTGCCATCAGTGAGATCCGGTCACCAGATACGCAGTATTTT.